A selection of T cell receptor beta chains follows, all from one sample in a study of T cell responses to AZD1222 COVID-19 vaccine. The method was immunoSEQ multiplex PCR; TCRdb's version includes in-frame clones alone and lacks a portion of them. The repertoire holds 110,000 to 150,000 clones, with roughly 93% as singletons. This sample comprised peripheral blood, obtained on day 0 of AZD1222 vaccination. The receptors originated from an adult in good health. The CDR3 runs from the conserved cysteine through the conserved F or W. The D gene is left open where the match is weak. For some rows the clone size is stated as once, few or many, or as a class when expanded; others skip it.

cdr3_aa: CASSLKGPDGYTF
cdr3_nt: TGCGCCAGCAGCTTGAAGGGACCGGATGGCTACACCTTC
v_call: TRBV5-1
j_call: TRBJ1-2
clone_size: few
d_call: -

cdr3_aa: CASSHYNEQFF
cdr3_nt: TGTGCCAGCAGCCACTACAATGAGCAGTTCTTC
v_call: TRBV11-2
j_call: TRBJ2-1
clone_size: -
d_call: -

cdr3_aa: CASGESQGLEAFF
cdr3_nt: TGTGCCAGCGGGGAATCACAGGGGCTTGAAGCTTTCTTT
v_call: TRBV2
j_call: TRBJ1-1
clone_size: -
d_call: TRBD1

cdr3_aa: CASSQDSKTGGTYGYTF
cdr3_nt: TGTGCCAGCAGCCAAGATAGTAAGACAGGTGGCACCTATGGCTACACCTTC
v_call: TRBV4-2
j_call: TRBJ1-2
clone_size: -
d_call: -

cdr3_aa: CASSRPRTRGTYNEQFF
cdr3_nt: TGTGCCAGCAGCCGCCCCCGAACTCGGGGAACCTACAATGAGCAGTTCTTC
v_call: TRBV7-9
j_call: TRBJ2-1
clone_size: -
d_call: -

cdr3_aa: CASSTLDRPYSGNTIYF
cdr3_nt: TGTGCCAGCAGCACCCTGGACAGGCCCTACTCTGGAAACACCATATATTTT
v_call: TRBV9
j_call: TRBJ1-3
clone_size: -
d_call: TRBD1

cdr3_aa: CASSQDVDSNQPQHF
cdr3_nt: TGTGCCAGCAGCCAAGATGTGGATAGCAATCAGCCCCAGCATTTT
v_call: TRBV3-1/TRBV3-2
j_call: TRBJ1-5
clone_size: once
d_call: -

cdr3_aa: CASSLVGTSWSYEQYF
cdr3_nt: TGTGCCAGCAGCTTAGTCGGGACTAGTTGGTCCTACGAGCAGTACTTC
v_call: TRBV7-8
j_call: TRBJ2-7
clone_size: -
d_call: TRBD2

cdr3_aa: CASSLVVAGGNEQFF
cdr3_nt: TGTGCCAGCAGCTTAGTTGTAGCGGGAGGCAATGAGCAGTTCTTC
v_call: TRBV7-2
j_call: TRBJ2-1
clone_size: -
d_call: TRBD2

cdr3_aa: CATTGLAKYEQYF
cdr3_nt: TGTGCCACCACGGGACTAGCCAAGTACGAGCAGTACTTC
v_call: TRBV28
j_call: TRBJ2-7
clone_size: -
d_call: TRBD2

cdr3_aa: CASSVDRGFGKLFF
cdr3_nt: TGTGCCAGCAGCGTAGACAGGGGGTTCGGAAAACTGTTTTTT
v_call: TRBV9
j_call: TRBJ1-4
clone_size: -
d_call: TRBD1

cdr3_aa: CASSQPDITDTQYF
cdr3_nt: TGTGCCAGCAGCCAACCTGACATCACAGATACGCAGTATTTT
v_call: TRBV3-1/TRBV3-2
j_call: TRBJ2-3
clone_size: -
d_call: -

cdr3_aa: CASMGRDANTGELFF
cdr3_nt: TGTGCCAGCATGGGACGAGATGCGAACACCGGGGAGCTGTTTTTT
v_call: TRBV6-5
j_call: TRBJ2-2
clone_size: -
d_call: -

cdr3_aa: CASSPPGQGFYEQYF
cdr3_nt: TGTGCCAGCTCACCACCAGGACAGGGATTCTACGAGCAGTACTTC
v_call: TRBV18
j_call: TRBJ2-7
clone_size: -
d_call: TRBD1

cdr3_aa: CASSLEALGSEQFF
cdr3_nt: TGCGCCAGCAGCTTGGAAGCCTTAGGTAGTGAGCAGTTCTTC
v_call: TRBV5-1
j_call: TRBJ2-1
clone_size: -
d_call: -

cdr3_aa: CASDSGVSQETQYF
cdr3_nt: TGTGCCAGTGATAGCGGGGTGAGCCAAGAGACCCAGTACTTC
v_call: TRBV6-5
j_call: TRBJ2-5
clone_size: -
d_call: TRBD2

cdr3_aa: CASRLTQGSNYEQYF
cdr3_nt: TGTGCCAGCAGGTTAACCCAGGGGTCCAACTACGAGCAGTACTTC
v_call: TRBV6-1
j_call: TRBJ2-7
clone_size: -
d_call: -

cdr3_aa: CASTHTGQDRGEQFF
cdr3_nt: TGCGCCAGCACCCATACCGGACAGGATCGAGGGGAGCAGTTCTTC
v_call: TRBV5-1
j_call: TRBJ2-1
clone_size: -
d_call: TRBD1

cdr3_aa: CASSVGPGDTQYF
cdr3_nt: TGTGCCAGCAGCGTAGGACCTGGAGATACGCAGTATTTT
v_call: TRBV9
j_call: TRBJ2-3
clone_size: -
d_call: -

cdr3_aa: CASHKTSGTGANVLTF
cdr3_nt: TGTGCCAGTCACAAGACGTCAGGGACTGGGGCCAACGTCCTGACTTTC
v_call: TRBV19
j_call: TRBJ2-6
clone_size: -
d_call: -

cdr3_aa: CSVEGGGGPGDEQYF
cdr3_nt: TGCAGCGTTGAAGGAGGGGGCGGTCCTGGGGACGAGCAGTACTTC
v_call: TRBV29-1
j_call: TRBJ2-7
clone_size: once
d_call: TRBD1

cdr3_aa: CASSLNQETQYF
cdr3_nt: TGTGCCAGCAGTTTAAACCAAGAGACCCAGTACTTC
v_call: TRBV12-3/TRBV12-4
j_call: TRBJ2-5
clone_size: -
d_call: -

cdr3_aa: CASSPWGHADYGYTF
cdr3_nt: TGTGCCAGCAGTCCCTGGGGACATGCGGACTATGGCTACACCTTC
v_call: TRBV28
j_call: TRBJ1-2
clone_size: -
d_call: -

cdr3_aa: CAWSNEGADQPQHF
cdr3_nt: TGTGCCTGGAGTAATGAGGGGGCAGATCAGCCCCAGCATTTT
v_call: TRBV30
j_call: TRBJ1-5
clone_size: -
d_call: TRBD1

cdr3_aa: CASSLPGQSQETQYF
cdr3_nt: TGTGCCAGCAGTCTCCCGGGACAGAGCCAAGAGACCCAGTACTTC
v_call: TRBV2
j_call: TRBJ2-5
clone_size: -
d_call: TRBD1

cdr3_aa: CASSRDGGSYNEQFF
cdr3_nt: TGTGCCAGCAGTCGGGACGGTGGCTCCTACAATGAGCAGTTCTTC
v_call: TRBV2
j_call: TRBJ2-1
clone_size: -
d_call: -

cdr3_aa: CASSFLSRSKGQPQHF
cdr3_nt: TGTGCCAGCAGCTTCCTCTCTCGGAGCAAGGGTCAGCCCCAGCATTTT
v_call: TRBV11-2
j_call: TRBJ1-5
clone_size: -
d_call: -

cdr3_aa: CASSGTDVNTEAFF
cdr3_nt: TGCGCCAGCAGCGGGACAGATGTGAACACTGAAGCTTTCTTT
v_call: TRBV5-1
j_call: TRBJ1-1
clone_size: -
d_call: TRBD1

cdr3_aa: CASSVAGLDEQFF
cdr3_nt: TGTGCCAGCAGCGTAGCAGGGCTAGATGAGCAGTTCTTC
v_call: TRBV9
j_call: TRBJ2-1
clone_size: -
d_call: -

cdr3_aa: CASSLSDRDNSPLHF
cdr3_nt: TGTGCCAGCAGCTTGTCTGACAGGGACAATTCACCCCTCCACTTT
v_call: TRBV5-6
j_call: TRBJ1-6
clone_size: -
d_call: TRBD1